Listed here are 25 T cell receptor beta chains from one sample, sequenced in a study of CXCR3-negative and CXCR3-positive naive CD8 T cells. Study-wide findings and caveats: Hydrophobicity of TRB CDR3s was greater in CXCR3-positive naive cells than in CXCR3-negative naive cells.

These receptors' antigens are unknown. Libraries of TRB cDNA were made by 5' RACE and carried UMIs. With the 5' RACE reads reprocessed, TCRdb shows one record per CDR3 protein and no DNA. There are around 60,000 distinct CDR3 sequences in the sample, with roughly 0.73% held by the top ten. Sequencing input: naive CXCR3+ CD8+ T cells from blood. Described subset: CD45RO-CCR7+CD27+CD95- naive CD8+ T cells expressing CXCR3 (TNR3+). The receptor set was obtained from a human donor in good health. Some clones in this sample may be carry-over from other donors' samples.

CDR3 sequence: CASSQTRNTEAFF. The chain uses TRBV7-9 and TRBJ1-1. The CDR3 consists of 13 residues. Germline V gene sequence: CDR1 SEHNR, CDR2 FQNEAQ (reference sequence). The full variable domain, its missing parts supplied by reference TRBV7-9 and TRBJ1-1, is DTGVSQNPRHKITKRGQNVTFRCDPISEHNRLYWYRQTLGQGPEFLTYFQNEAQLEKSRLLSDRFSAERPKGSFSTLEIQRTEQGDSAMYLCASSQTRNTEAFFGQGTRLTVV.

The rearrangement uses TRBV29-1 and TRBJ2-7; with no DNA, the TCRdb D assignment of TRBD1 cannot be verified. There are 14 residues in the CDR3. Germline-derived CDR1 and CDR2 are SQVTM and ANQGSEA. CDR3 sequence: CSVEQGEEGYEQYF.

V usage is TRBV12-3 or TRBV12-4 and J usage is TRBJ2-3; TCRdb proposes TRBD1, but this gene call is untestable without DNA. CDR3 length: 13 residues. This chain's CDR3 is CASSLADRNTQYF.

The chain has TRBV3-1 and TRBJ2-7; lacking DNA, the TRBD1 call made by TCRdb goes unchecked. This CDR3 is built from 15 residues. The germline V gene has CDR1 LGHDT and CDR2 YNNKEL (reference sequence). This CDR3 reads CASSPGGHSSYEQYF.

The CDR3 sequence: CASSRSTDTQYF. The chain recombines TRBV6-2 or TRBV6-3 with TRBJ2-3. CDR1 and CDR2 from the germline V gene are MNHEY and SVGEGT. The CDR3 length is 12 residues.

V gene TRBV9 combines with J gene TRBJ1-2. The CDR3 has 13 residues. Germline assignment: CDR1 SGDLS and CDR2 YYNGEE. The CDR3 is CASSVGTQRGYTF.

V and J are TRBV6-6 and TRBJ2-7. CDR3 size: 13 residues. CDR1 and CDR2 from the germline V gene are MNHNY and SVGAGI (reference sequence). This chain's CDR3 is CASKSGNSYEQYF.

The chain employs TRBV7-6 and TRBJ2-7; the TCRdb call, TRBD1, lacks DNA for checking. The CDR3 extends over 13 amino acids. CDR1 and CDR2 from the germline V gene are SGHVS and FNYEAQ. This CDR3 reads CASSFVGGDEQYF. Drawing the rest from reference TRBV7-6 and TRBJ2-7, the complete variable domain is GAGVSQSPRYKVTKRGQDVALRCDPISGHVSLYWYRQALGQGPEFLTYFNYEAQQDKSGLPNDRFSAERPEGSISTLTIQRTEQRDSAMYRCASSFVGGDEQYFGPGTRLTVT.

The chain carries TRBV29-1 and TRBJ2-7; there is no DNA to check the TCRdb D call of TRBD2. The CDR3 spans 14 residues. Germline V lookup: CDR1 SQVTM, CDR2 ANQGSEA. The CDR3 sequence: CSVVDLSGSYEQYF.

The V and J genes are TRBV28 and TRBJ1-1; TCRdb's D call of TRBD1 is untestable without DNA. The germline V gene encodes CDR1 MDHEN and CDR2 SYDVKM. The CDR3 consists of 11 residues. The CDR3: CASSSRGEAFF.

The CDR3 loop reads CASSFPEMNTEAFF. The rearrangement uses TRBV5-6 and TRBJ1-1. Germline CDR1 reads SGHDT; CDR2 reads YYEEEE. This CDR3 spans 14 amino acids.

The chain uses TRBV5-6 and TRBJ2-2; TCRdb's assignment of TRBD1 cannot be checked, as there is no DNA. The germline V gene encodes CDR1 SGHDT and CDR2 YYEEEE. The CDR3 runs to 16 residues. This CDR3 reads CASSRGTGGFTGELFF.

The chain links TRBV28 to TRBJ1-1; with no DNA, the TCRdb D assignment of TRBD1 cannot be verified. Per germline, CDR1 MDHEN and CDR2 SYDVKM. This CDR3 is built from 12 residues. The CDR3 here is CASTPGSTEAFF.

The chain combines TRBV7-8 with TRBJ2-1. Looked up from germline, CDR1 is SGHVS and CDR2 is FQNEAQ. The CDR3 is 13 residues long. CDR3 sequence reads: CASSTKYRDEQFF.

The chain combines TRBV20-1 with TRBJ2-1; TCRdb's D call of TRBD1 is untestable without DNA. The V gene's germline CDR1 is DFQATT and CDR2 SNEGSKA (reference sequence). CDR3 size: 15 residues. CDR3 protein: CSARSPEGDYNEQFF.

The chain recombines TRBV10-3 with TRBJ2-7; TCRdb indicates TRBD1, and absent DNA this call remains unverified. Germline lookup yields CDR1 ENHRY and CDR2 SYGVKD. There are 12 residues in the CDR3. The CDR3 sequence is CATSTGSYEQYF.

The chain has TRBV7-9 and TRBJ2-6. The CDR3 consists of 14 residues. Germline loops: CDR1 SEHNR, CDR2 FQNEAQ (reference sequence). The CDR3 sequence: CASSPVDGANVLTF.

CDR3 protein: CATTRTVQETQYF. The V gene is TRBV2, the J gene TRBJ2-5; TCRdb's assignment of TRBD1 cannot be checked, as there is no DNA. This CDR3 contains 13 residues. Germline V gene lookup returns CDR1 SNHLY and CDR2 FYNNEI.

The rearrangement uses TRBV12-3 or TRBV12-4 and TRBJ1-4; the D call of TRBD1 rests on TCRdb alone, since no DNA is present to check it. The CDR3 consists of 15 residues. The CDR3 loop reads CASSSTGALGEKLFF.

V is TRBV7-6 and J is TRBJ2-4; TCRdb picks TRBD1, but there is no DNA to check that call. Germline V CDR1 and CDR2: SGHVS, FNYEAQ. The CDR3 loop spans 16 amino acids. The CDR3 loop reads CASSLTRDTPGDIQYF.

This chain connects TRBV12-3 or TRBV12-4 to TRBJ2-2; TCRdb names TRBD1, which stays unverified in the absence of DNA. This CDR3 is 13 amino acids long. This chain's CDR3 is CASSQGTSGELFF.

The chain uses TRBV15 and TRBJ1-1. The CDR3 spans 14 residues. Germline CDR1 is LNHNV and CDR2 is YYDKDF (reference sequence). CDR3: CATSSRLVGTEAFF.

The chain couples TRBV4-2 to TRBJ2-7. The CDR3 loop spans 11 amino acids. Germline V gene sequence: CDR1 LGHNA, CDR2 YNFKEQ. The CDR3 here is CASSHLYEQYF.

CDR3 in amino acids: CASSVAGNTEAFF. The gene calls are TRBV9 and TRBJ1-1. From germline, CDR1 is SGDLS and CDR2 YYNGEE. The CDR3 runs to 13 residues.

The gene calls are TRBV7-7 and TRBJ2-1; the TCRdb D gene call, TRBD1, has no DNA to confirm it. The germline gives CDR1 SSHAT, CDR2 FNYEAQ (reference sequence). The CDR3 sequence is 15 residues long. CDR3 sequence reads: CASSRDRGAGNEQFF.